This is a list of T cell receptor beta chains from one sample in a study of beta chain features in type 1 diabetes. The table came from immunoSEQ multiplex PCR; TCRdb's copy has only in-frame clones and leaves some out. The repertoire holds roughly 340,000 clones, with approximately 15% as singletons. Input material: naive CD4+ T cells from blood. The receptors were gathered from a woman aged 18-30 years with type 1 diabetes. Each CDR3 is given with its conserved first and last residue. D genes are given only for firm matches.

D gene	V gene	J gene	CDR3 protein
NA	TRBV4-2	TRBJ2-3	CASSQPGAIPDTQYF
NA	TRBV28	TRBJ2-7	CASSSAGVPYEQYF
TRBD1	TRBV12-5	TRBJ2-1	CASAAGGYNEQFF
TRBD2	TRBV7-3	TRBJ2-7	CASSLTAGGIYEQYF
TRBD1	TRBV30	TRBJ2-1	CAWGTAGDEQFF
NA	TRBV19	TRBJ2-1	CASRTYNEQFF
TRBD1	TRBV4-3	TRBJ1-4	CASSQDLGTGGNVGEKLFF
TRBD1	TRBV18	TRBJ2-1	CASSPGQGSYNEQFF
NA	TRBV21-1	TRBJ2-7	CASSKRTSGRPTFYEQYF
NA	TRBV6-5	TRBJ2-1	CASGPRASDEQFF
NA	TRBV28	TRBJ2-1	CASSLSVSKQFF
NA	TRBV11-3	TRBJ2-3	CASSEGDTQYF
NA	TRBV25-1	TRBJ1-2	CASSYTSNYGYTF
TRBD1	TRBV5-1	TRBJ1-2	CASKGAGGYTF
NA	TRBV4-3	TRBJ1-2	CASSQGGGVYGYTF
NA	TRBV7-3	TRBJ2-3	CASSSPEGTQYF
NA	TRBV19	TRBJ2-6	CASSRGLGRLSGANVLTF
TRBD1	TRBV10-3	TRBJ2-5	CASGDREAETQYF
TRBD2	TRBV19	TRBJ2-3	CASSHAGAGGRVTQYF
NA	TRBV2	TRBJ1-2	CAQGGYTF
TRBD1	TRBV10-3	TRBJ1-4	CAISEKGAREKLFF
TRBD1	TRBV5-6	TRBJ1-2	CASSWGQGLSGYTF
NA	TRBV9	TRBJ2-6	CASSVGVSGANVLTF
TRBD1	TRBV6-5	TRBJ2-3	CASSRGTDTQYF
NA	TRBV5-1	TRBJ1-1	CASRQGGRTEAFF
NA	TRBV13	TRBJ2-7	CASSFDPRATGGFSYEQYF
TRBD2	TRBV9	TRBJ2-7	CTSSVGLAGSYEQYF